This T cell receptor beta chain was sequenced for a study of CD8 T cells in Susac syndrome. The authors reverse transcribed roughly 0.5 to 1 ug RNA with random hexamers. Across 54 Vbeta and 13 Jbeta, immunoSEQ multiplex PCR amplified TCR beta CDR3. TCRdb re-analysed the immunoSEQ multiplex PCR reads in MiXCR, keeping a single row per CDR3 protein. Counted here are about 300,000 distinct CDR3 sequences, 89% occurring once; the ten biggest clones make up approximately 0.18%. Germline CDR1 and CDR2: SGHRS and YFSETQ. Trimming took 2 bases from V and 5 from J; bases not matched to a gene: 15. This CDR3 comprises 17 residues.

The gene calls are TRBV5-1 and TRBJ2-7, with TRBD2 matching over 8 bases. Sequencing input: CD8+ T cells from PBMCs. This clonotype originated in a human donor with multiple sclerosis. CDR3: CASSFFFGSGSLNEQYF. The CDR3 nucleotides are TGCGCCAGCAGCTTTTTTTTTGGGAGCGGGAGCTTAAACGAGCAGTACTTC.